These 13 T cell receptor beta chains originate from one sample sequenced in a study of prognosis after radiotherapy for stage I lung cancer. The study amplified the TCR beta CDR3 region from genomic DNA. This amplification was carried out by two rounds of multiplex PCR. Initially, in first-round PCR, primers specific to each TRBV and TRBJ gene were used. TCRdb re-called the multiplex PCR reads with MiXCR, one entry per CDR3 protein. The sample lists around 30,000 distinct CDR3 sequences; less than 45% were seen once. Sample: PBMCs, taken before or after stereotactic body radiation therapy (not recorded which). The receptors shown here come from a donor over 45 with non-small cell lung cancer.

A note on this clonotype: Since a far larger clone is one base different, this is likely a read error. The V gene is TRBV6-2 or TRBV6-3, the J gene TRBJ2-7; D is perhaps TRBD1 or TRBD2 (5 bases each). This CDR3 has 14 residues. Germline V CDR1 and CDR2: MNHEY, SVGEGT. CDR3 bases: TGTGCCAGAAGTTACTCGGGACCGTTCTACGAGCAGTACTTC. Its protein product is CARSYSGPFYEQYF.

This clonotype was observed a few times. V usage is TRBV12-3 or TRBV12-4 and J usage is TRBJ2-5; TRBD1 matches at 10 bases. Trimming took 5 bases from V and 7 from J; bases not matched to a gene: 10. There are 15 residues in the CDR3. CDR3 region: CASSRQGAPRGTQYF. The DNA for the CDR3 is TGTGCCAGCAGTAGACAGGGGGCGCCCCGGGGGACCCAGTACTTC.

Details on this clonotype: This likely stems from a read error, as it lies one base from a far larger clone. The gene calls are TRBV6-4 and TRBJ1-1; D may be TRBD1 (5 bases). CDR1 is MRHNA, CDR2 SNTAGT, per germline. Trimming stripped 9 bases from V and 4 bases from J, with 21 bases between. The CDR3 spans 15 residues. The CDR3 loop reads CARSYSAGRVTEAFF. The CDR3 DNA follows: TGTGCCAGAAGTTACTCGGCAGGGAGGGTCACTGAAGCTTTCTTT.

The chain joins TRBV5-6 to TRBJ1-3, with no clear D. Per the germline V gene, CDR1 is SGHDT and CDR2 is YYEEEE. The CDR3 totals 14 residues. Trimming shortened V by 2 bases and J by 4 bases, and 10 bases separated the two germline ends. In DNA, the CDR3 is TGTGCCAGCAGCTTCGTAGACTCGGGAAACACCATATATTTT. The encoded protein is CASSFVDSGNTIYF.

To note about this clonotype: A read error may explain this, as a much larger clone is one base away. The chain uses TRBV6-1 and TRBJ1-4; D unresolved. Germline V CDR1 and CDR2: MNHNS, SASEGT. V gave up 5 bases and J gave up 3 bases, with 10 bases separating them. The CDR3 covers 14 residues. CDR3 sequence reads: CASSRWPSNEKLFF. The CDR3 DNA sequence: TGTGCCAGCAGTCGGTGGCCATCTAATGAAAAACTGTTTTTT.

At least ten counts were recorded for this clonotype. A much more abundant neighbour one base away suggests this may be a read error. The missing conserved phenylalanine or tryptophan at the end of this CDR3 makes a read error likely. The rearrangement links TRBV27 to TRBJ2-7, with 12 bases identical to TRBD2. CDR1 is MNHEY, CDR2 SMNVEV, per germline (reference sequence). This CDR3 is built from 15 residues. J gave up 7 bases and V 8 bases, and 12 bases lay outside the gene matches. CDR3 sequence reads: CASRTSGDVSKEQYL. As DNA, the CDR3 is TGTGCCAGCCGGACTAGCGGGGACGTCTCTAAAGAGCAGTACCTC.

This clonotype has at least ten counts. The chain's CDR3 is CSAPPGPEREQYF. The CDR3 bases are TGCAGTGCTCCCCCGGGGCCTGAGAGGGAGCAGTACTTC. V and J are TRBV20-1 and TRBJ2-7; D tentatively fits TRBD1 or TRBD2 (5 bases each). Germline CDR1 and CDR2: DFQATT and SNEGSKA (reference sequence). Trimming removed 5 bases from V and 7 bases from J, with 18 bases in between. The CDR3 spans 13 residues.

In the case of this clonotype: At one end, the junction sequence differs from germline, possibly due to a read error. The rearrangement uses TRBV28 and TRBJ2-3; maybe TRBD1 (6 bases). Per germline, CDR1 MDHEN and CDR2 SYDVKM. This CDR3 is built from 19 residues. CDR3 DNA: TGTGCCAGCAGTCCATACCAAGAGGGACATGGGGCTAGCACTGATACGCAGTATTTT. Translation: CASSPYQEGHGASTDTQYF.

This clonotype was seen at least ten times. This chain joins TRBV18 and TRBJ1-3, with 9 bases fitting TRBD1. The germline V gene has CDR1 KGHSH and CDR2 LQKENI. This CDR3 is 14 amino acids long. Trimming at V came to 5 bases and at J to 10 bases, leaving 9 bases not matched to a gene. This CDR3 reads CASSTGTGLRTIYF. The CDR3 DNA is TGTGCCAGCTCAACCGGGACAGGGTTACGGACCATATATTTT.

The rearrangement uses TRBV10-3 and TRBJ1-5, with a possible D match to TRBD1 (6 bases). CDR3 length: 15 residues. CDR1 ENHRY and CDR2 SYGVKD come from the germline V gene. Trimming shortened V by 3 bases and J by 6 bases, and 15 bases separated the two germline ends. The CDR3 sequence: CAISDTGHPLQPQHF. The CDR3, as DNA: TGTGCCATCAGTGACACAGGGCATCCTCTTCAGCCCCAGCATTTT.

This clonotype was picked up many times. The J gene is TRBJ1-6, the V gene TRBV10-3; D ambiguous. The V end lost 1 base, the J end lost 0 bases, and 4 bases lay between the germline ends. Germline CDR1 is ENHRY and CDR2 is SYGVKD. The CDR3 runs 15 residues. The CDR3 is CAISEWSSYNSPLHF. CDR3 nucleotides: TGTGCCATCAGTGAGTGGAGCTCCTATAATTCACCCCTCCACTTT.

V usage is TRBV12-3 or TRBV12-4 and J usage is TRBJ1-2, with TRBD1 matching over 7 bases. J lost 0 bases, V lost 4 bases, and 5 bases had no gene match. The length of the CDR3 is 15 residues. CDR3 amino acids: CASSYRQGTNYGYTF. The CDR3 DNA reads TGTGCCAGCAGTTACCGACAGGGTACTAACTATGGCTACACCTTC.

This clonotype has at least ten counts. V usage is TRBV27 and J usage is TRBJ1-1; maybe TRBD1 (5 bases). The germline gives CDR1 MNHEY, CDR2 SMNVEV (reference sequence). CDR3 length: 15 amino acids. The V and J ends lost 8 bases and 0 bases respectively, with 16 bases between them. The CDR3 loop reads CASGQGPTLNTEAFF. The CDR3 DNA reads TGTGCCAGCGGCCAGGGACCAACACTGAACACTGAAGCTTTCTTT.